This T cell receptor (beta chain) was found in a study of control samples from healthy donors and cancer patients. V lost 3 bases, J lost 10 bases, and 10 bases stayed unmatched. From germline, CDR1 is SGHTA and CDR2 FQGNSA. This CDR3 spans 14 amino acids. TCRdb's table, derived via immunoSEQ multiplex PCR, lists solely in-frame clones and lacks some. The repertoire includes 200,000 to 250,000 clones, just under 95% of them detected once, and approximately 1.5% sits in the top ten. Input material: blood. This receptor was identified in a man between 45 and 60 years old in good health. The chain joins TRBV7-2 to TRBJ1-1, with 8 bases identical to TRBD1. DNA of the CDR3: TGTGCCAGCAGCTTTTTTCGAGACAGGGGCCCAGCTTTCTTT. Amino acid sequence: CASSFFRDRGPAFF. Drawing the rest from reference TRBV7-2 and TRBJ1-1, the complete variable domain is GAGVSQSPSNKVTEKGKDVELRCDPISGHTALYWYRQSLGQGLEFLIYFQGNSAPDKSGLPSDRFSAERTGGSVSTLTIQRTQQEDSAVYLCASSFFRDRGPAFFGQGTRLTVV.